The entry below gives a single T cell receptor (beta chain) sequence along with its context. Germline V CDR1 and CDR2: LGHDT, YNNKEL (reference sequence). The CDR3 totals 15 residues. V lost 2 bases and J 6 bases, leaving 13 bases between the germline ends. Clones were sequenced by immunoSEQ multiplex PCR, and TCRdb holds only the in-frame ones, with some missing. Here the sample spans 400,000 to 450,000 clones, around 90% being singletons. This entry is derived from a study of control samples from healthy donors and cancer patients. The sample was PBMCs. This sequence was found in a man aged 35 to 55 with head and neck cancer. The V call is TRBV3-1 (or the pseudogene TRBV3-2), the J call TRBJ1-4, with D uncertain. CDR3: CASSQLDGFDEKLFF. CDR3 DNA sequence: TGTGCCAGCAGCCAATTAGACGGATTCGATGAAAAACTGTTTTTT.